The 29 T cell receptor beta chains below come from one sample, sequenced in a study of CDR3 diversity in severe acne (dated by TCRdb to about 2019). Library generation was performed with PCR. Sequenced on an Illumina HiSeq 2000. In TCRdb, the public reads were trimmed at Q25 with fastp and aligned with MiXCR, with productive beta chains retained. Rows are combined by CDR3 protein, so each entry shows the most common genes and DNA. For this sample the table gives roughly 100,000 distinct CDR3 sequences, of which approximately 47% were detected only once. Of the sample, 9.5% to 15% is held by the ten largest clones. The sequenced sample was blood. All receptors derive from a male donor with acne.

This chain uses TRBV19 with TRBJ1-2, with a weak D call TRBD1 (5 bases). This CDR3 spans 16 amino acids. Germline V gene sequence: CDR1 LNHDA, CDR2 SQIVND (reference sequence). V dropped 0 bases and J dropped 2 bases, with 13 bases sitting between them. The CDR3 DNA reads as TGTGCCAGTAGTATAGATTGGCGACAGTCAAACTATGGCTACACCTTC. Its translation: CASSIDWRQSNYGYTF.

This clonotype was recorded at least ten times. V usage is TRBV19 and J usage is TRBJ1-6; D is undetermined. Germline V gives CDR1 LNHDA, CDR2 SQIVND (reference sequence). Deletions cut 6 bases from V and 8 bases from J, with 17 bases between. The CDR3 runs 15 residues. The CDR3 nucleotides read TGTGCCAGTAGGGCATTGGGTCCCCTATATTCACCCCTCCACTTT. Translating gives CASRALGPLYSPLHF.

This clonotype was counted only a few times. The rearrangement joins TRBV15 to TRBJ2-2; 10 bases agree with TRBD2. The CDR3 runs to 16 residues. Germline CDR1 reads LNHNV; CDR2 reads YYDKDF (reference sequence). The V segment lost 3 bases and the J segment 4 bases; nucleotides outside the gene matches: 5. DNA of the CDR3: TGTGCCACCAGCAGGGGACTAGCGTCGGCCACCGGGGAGCTGTTTTTT. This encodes CATSRGLASATGELFF.

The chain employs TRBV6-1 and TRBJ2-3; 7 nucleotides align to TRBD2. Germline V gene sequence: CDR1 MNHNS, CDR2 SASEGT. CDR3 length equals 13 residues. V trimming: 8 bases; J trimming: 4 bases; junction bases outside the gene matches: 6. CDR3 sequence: CASRASGSDTQYF. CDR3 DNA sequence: TGTGCCAGCCGGGCTAGCGGATCAGATACGCAGTATTTT.

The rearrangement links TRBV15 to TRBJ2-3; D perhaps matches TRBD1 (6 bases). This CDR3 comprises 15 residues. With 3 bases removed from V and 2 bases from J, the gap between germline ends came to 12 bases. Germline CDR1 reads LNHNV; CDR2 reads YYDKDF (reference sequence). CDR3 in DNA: TGTGCCACCAGCAGGGAAGGACAGTACACAGATACGCAGTATTTT. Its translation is CATSREGQYTDTQYF.

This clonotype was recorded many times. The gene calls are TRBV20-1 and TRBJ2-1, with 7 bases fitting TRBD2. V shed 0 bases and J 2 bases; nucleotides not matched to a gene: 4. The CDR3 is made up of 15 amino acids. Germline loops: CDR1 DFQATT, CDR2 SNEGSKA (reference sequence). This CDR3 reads CSARDGGSPYNEQFF. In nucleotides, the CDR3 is TGCAGTGCTAGAGACGGCGGGAGCCCCTACAATGAGCAGTTCTTC.

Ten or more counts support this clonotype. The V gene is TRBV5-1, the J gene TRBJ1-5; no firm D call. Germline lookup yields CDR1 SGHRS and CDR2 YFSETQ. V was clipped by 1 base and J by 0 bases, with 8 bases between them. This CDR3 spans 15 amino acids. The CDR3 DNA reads TGCGCCAGCAGCTTGAACGGGGATAGCAATCAGCCCCAGCATTTT. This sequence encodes CASSLNGDSNQPQHF.

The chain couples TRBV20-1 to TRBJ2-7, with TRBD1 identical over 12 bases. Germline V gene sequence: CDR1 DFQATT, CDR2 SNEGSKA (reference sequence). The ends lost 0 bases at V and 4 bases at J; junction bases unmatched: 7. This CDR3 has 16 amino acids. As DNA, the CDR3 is TGCAGTGCTAGAGAGACCGGGACAGGGGGCTTATACGAGCAGTACTTC. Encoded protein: CSARETGTGGLYEQYF.

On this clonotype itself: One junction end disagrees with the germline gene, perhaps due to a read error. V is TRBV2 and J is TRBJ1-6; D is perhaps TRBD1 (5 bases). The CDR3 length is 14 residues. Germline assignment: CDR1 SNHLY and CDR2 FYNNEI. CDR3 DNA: TGTGCAAGCAGCGGGGCCTCCCATAATTCACCCCTCCACTTT. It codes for CASSGASHNSPLHF.

The CDR3 coding sequence is TGTGCCAGCAGCCAAGCATGGGCGTCCGGGGAGCTGTTTTTT. Protein product: CASSQAWASGELFF. V is TRBV3-1 and J is TRBJ2-2; unclear D gene. The germline V gene has CDR1 LGHDT and CDR2 YNNKEL (reference sequence). Trimming removed 1 base from V and 6 bases from J, with 9 bases in between. This CDR3 contains 14 residues. Using reference TRBV3-1 and TRBJ2-2 for the parts outside the CDR3, the full variable domain is DTAVSQTPKYLVTQMGNDKSIKCEQNLGHDTMYWYKQDSKKFLKIMFSYNNKELIINETVPNRFSPKSPDKAHLNLHINSLELGDSAVYFCASSQAWASGELFFGEGSRLTVL.

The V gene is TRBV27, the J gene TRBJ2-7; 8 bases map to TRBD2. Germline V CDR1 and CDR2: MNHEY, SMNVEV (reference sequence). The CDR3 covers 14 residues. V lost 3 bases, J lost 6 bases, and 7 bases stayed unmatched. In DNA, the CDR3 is TGTGCCAGCAGTTTTCAGGCGGGAGGTGGCGAGCAGTACTTC. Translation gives CASSFQAGGGEQYF.

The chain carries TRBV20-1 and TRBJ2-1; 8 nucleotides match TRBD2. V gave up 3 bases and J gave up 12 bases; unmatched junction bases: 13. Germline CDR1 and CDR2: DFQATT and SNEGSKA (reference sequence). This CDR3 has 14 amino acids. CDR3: CSARRGASYDGQFF. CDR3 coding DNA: TGCAGTGCTAGGCGGGGGGCCTCCTACGATGGGCAGTTCTTC.

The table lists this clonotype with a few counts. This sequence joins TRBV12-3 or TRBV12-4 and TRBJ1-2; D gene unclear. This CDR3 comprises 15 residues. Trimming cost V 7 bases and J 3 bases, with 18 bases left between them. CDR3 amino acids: CASTCLRGGDYGYTF. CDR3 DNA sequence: TGTGCCAGCACCTGCTTAAGAGGTGGGGACTATGGCTACACCTTC.

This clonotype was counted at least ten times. The CDR3 is CASSSDTNTGELFF. CDR3 sequence (DNA): TGCGCCAGCAGCTCGGACACGAACACCGGGGAGCTGTTTTTT. This chain connects TRBV5-1 to TRBJ2-2, with D possibly matching TRBD1 (5 bases). V was pared by 3 bases and J by 0 bases, with 6 bases between. CDR3 size: 14 residues. The V gene's germline CDR1 is SGHRS and CDR2 YFSETQ.

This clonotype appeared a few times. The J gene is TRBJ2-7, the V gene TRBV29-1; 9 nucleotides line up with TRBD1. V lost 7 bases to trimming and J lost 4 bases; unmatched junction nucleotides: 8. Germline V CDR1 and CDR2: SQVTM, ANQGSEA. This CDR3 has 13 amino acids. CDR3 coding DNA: TGCAGCGCCTCCGACAGGGGGGCTTACGAGCAGTACTTC. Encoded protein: CSASDRGAYEQYF.

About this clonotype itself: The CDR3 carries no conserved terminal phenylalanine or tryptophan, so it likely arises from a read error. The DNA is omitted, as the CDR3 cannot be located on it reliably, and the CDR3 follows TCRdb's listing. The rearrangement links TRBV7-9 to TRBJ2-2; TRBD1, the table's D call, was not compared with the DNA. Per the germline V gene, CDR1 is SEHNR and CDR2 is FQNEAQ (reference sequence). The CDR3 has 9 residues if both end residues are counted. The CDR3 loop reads CASSSYRGA.

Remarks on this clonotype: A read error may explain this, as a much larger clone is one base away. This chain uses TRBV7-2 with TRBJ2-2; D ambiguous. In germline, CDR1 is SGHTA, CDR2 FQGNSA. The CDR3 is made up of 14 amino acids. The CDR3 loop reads CANSLAWNTGELFF. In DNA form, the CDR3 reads TGTGCCAACAGCTTAGCCTGGAACACCGGGGAGCTGTTTTTT. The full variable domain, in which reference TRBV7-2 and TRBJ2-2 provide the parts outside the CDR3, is GAGVSQSPSNKVTEKGKDVELRCDPISGHTALYWYRQSLGQGLEFLIYFQGNSAPDKSGLPSDRFSAERTGGSVSTLTIQRTQQEDSAVYLCANSLAWNTGELFFGEGSRLTVL.

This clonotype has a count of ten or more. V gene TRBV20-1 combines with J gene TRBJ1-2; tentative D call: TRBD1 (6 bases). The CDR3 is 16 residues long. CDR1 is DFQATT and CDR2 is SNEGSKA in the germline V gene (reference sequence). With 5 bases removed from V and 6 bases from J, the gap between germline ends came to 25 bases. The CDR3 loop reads CSAATGTNNRVHGYTF. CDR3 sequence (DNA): TGCAGTGCTGCAACCGGGACAAATAATCGTGTCCATGGCTACACCTTC.

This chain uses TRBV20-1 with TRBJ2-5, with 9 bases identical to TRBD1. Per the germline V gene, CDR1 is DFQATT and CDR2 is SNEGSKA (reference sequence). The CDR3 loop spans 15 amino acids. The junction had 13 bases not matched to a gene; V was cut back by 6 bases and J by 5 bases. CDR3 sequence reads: CSASSPGQGLETQYF. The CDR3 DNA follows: TGCAGTGCCAGCTCACCGGGACAGGGTTTGGAGACCCAGTACTTC.

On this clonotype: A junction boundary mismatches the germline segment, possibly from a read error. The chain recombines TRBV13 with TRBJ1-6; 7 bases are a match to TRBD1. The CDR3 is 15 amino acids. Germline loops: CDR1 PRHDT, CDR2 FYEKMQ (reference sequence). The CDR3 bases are TGTGCCGGCAGTATAGGGACAGCTCGAGATTCACCCCTCCACTTT. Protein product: CAGSIGTARDSPLHF. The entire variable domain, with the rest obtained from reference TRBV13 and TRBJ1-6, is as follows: AAGVIQSPRHLIKEKRETATLKCYPIPRHDTVYWYQQGPGQDPQFLISFYEKMQSDKGSIPDRFSAQQFSDYHSELNMSSLELGDSALYFCAGSIGTARDSPLHFGNGTRLTVT.

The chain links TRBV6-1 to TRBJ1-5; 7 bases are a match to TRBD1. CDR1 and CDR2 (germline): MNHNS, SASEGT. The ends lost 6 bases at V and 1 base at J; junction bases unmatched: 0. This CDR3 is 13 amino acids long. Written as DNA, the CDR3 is TGTGCCAGCAGACAGGGGAGCAATCAGCCCCAGCATTTT. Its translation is CASRQGSNQPQHF.

CDR3 amino acids: CASSSTDRGSREQYF. CDR3 DNA sequence: TGTGCCAGCAGCTCAACGGACAGGGGCTCGAGGGAGCAGTACTTC. J is TRBJ2-1 and V is TRBV7-8; 9 nucleotides match TRBD1. The J call may be in error: the DNA end matches TRBJ2-7 better. This CDR3 has 15 residues. In germline, CDR1 is SGHVS, CDR2 FQNEAQ.

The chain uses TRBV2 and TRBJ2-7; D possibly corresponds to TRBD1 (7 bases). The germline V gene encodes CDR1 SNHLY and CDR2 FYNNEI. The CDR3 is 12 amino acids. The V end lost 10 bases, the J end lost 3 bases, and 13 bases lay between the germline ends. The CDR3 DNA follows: TGTGCCACCAGGGGGGACAGCTACGAGCAGTACTTC. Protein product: CATRGDSYEQYF.

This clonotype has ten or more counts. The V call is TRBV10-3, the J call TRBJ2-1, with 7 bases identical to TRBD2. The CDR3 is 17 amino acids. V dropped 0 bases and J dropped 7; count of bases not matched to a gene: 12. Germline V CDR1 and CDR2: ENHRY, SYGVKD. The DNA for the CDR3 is TGTGCCATCAGTGAGTCCCCCGGGCGGGAGAAAAGGAATGAGCAGTTCTTC. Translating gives CAISESPGREKRNEQFF.

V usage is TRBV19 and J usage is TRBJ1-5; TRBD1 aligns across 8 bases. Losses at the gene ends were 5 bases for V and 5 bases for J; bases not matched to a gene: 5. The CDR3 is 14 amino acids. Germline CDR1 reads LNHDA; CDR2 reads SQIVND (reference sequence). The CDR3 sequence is CASSYARGHQPQHF. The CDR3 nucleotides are TGTGCCAGTAGTTATGCCAGGGGGCATCAGCCCCAGCATTTT. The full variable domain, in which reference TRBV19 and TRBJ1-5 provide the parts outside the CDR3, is DGGITQSPKYLFRKEGQNVTLSCEQNLNHDAMYWYRQDPGQGLRLIYYSQIVNDFQKGDIAEGYSVSREKKESFPLTVTSAQKNPTAFYLCASSYARGHQPQHFGDGTRLSIL.

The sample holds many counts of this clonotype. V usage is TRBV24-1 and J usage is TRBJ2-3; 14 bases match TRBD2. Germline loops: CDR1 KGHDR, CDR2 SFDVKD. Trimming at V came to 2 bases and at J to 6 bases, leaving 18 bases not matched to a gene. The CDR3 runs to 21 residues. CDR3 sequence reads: CATSDSGLAGGSISNMDTQYF. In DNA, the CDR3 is TGTGCCACCAGTGATTCCGGACTAGCGGGAGGTTCTATTAGTAATATGGATACGCAGTATTTT.

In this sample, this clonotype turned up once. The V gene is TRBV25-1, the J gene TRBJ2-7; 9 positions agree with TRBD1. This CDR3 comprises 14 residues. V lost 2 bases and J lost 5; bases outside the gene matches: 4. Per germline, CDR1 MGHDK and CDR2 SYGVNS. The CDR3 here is CASSELRTGDEQYF. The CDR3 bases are TGTGCCAGCAGTGAACTAAGGACAGGGGACGAGCAGTACTTC.

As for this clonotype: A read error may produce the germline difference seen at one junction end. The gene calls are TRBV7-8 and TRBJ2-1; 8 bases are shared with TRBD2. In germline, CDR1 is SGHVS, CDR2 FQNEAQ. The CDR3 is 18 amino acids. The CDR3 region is CASSLTGGLLADANERFF. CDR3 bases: TGTGCCAGCAGCTTAACCGGCGGGCTACTAGCGGACGCCAATGAGCGGTTCTTC.

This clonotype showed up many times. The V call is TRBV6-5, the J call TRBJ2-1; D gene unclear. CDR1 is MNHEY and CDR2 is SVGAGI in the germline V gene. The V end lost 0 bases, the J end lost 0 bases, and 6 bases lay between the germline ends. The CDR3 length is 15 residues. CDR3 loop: CASSYSLSSYNEQFF. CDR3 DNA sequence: TGTGCCAGCAGTTACTCGCTGAGCTCCTACAATGAGCAGTTCTTC.